This is a list of T cell receptor beta chains from one sample in a study of regulatory T cells in long-lasting Graves disease. TCRdb used MiXCR to reprocess the multiplex PCR reads, holding one entry per CDR3 protein. In the table there are 350,000 to 500,000 distinct CDR3 sequences, about a sixth of which are singletons. The sample was also linked to a second study, of T cells in Graves' hyperthyroidism and ophthalmopathy.

The sample in question was peripheral blood mononuclear cells (PBMCs), obtained at new diagnosis, from a patient treated with antithyroid drugs. These receptors originate from a woman under 30 with Graves disease. Each CDR3 is given with its conserved first and last residue. Fields, in order: D gene, clone size, V gene, J gene, CDR3 protein, CDR3 DNA. D genes are given only for firm matches. Expanded clones are given a class, and other clones once, few, many or no size at all.

D: TRBD2
size: many
V: TRBV20-1
J: TRBJ2-7
CDR3: CSIQEKPGLEYEQYF
DNA: TGCAGTATCCAGGAGAAACCGGGACTAGAGTACGAGCAGTACTTC

D: TRBD1
size: many
V: TRBV28
J: TRBJ1-5
CDR3: CASVGTVRLAQHF
DNA: TGTGCCAGCGTTGGGACAGTCAGGCTAGCCCAGCATTTT

D: TRBD1
size: -
V: TRBV28
J: TRBJ1-2
CDR3: CASSLYRGPDGYTF
DNA: TGTGCCAGCAGTTTATACAGGGGGCCGGATGGCTACACCTTC

D: TRBD2
size: many
V: TRBV3-1
J: TRBJ2-5
CDR3: CASSQEGGRVGETQYF
DNA: TGTGCCAGCAGCCAAGAAGGAGGGAGGGTTGGAGAGACCCAGTACTTC

D: TRBD2
size: few
V: TRBV20-1
J: TRBJ2-3
CDR3: CSAPLAGGRADTQYF
DNA: TGCAGTGCACCTCTTGCGGGGGGCAGGGCAGATACGCAGTATTTT

D: TRBD1
size: few
V: TRBV20-1
J: TRBJ2-2
CDR3: CSASRDRGTGELFF
DNA: TGCAGTGCTAGTCGGGACAGGGGGACCGGGGAGCTGTTTTTT

D: -
size: -
V: TRBV19
J: TRBJ2-5
CDR3: CASSIEESGETQYF
DNA: TGTGCCAGTAGTATAGAAGAGAGCGGAGAGACCCAGTACTTC

D: TRBD1
size: many
V: TRBV2
J: TRBJ1-4
CDR3: CASSYRGRNEKLFF
DNA: TGTGCCAGCAGCTACAGGGGGAGGAATGAAAAACTGTTTTTT

D: -
size: few
V: TRBV24-1
J: TRBJ2-1
CDR3: CATSDRQVVSYNEQFF
DNA: TGTGCCACCAGTGATCGACAGGTCGTTTCCTACAATGAGCAGTTCTTC

D: -
size: many
V: TRBV12-3/TRBV12-4
J: TRBJ2-3
CDR3: CASSLMPKGTDTQYF
DNA: TGTGCCAGCAGTTTGATGCCGAAGGGGACAGATACGCAGTATTTT

D: -
size: many
V: TRBV28
J: TRBJ2-7
CDR3: CASSHRRGPAGVDEQYF
DNA: TGTGCCAGCAGTCACAGAAGGGGACCCGCGGGTGTAGACGAGCAGTACTTC

D: -
size: -
V: TRBV25-1
J: TRBJ2-7
CDR3: CASSDVGLSYEQYF
DNA: TGTGCCAGCAGTGACGTGGGGCTTTCCTACGAGCAGTACTTC

D: TRBD1
size: few
V: TRBV6-2/TRBV6-3
J: TRBJ1-1
CDR3: CASQKYRGLIEAFF
DNA: TGTGCCAGTCAGAAATACAGGGGGCTGATTGAAGCTTTCTTT

D: -
size: few
V: TRBV5-1
J: TRBJ2-6
CDR3: CASSPGGIIPGANVLTF
DNA: TGCGCCAGCAGCCCAGGGGGGATCATACCTGGGGCCAACGTCCTGACTTTC

D: -
size: -
V: TRBV28
J: TRBJ2-1
CDR3: CASSLWAVGKARNEQFF
DNA: TGTGCCAGCAGTTTATGGGCTGTCGGGAAGGCCCGGAATGAGCAGTTCTTC

D: -
size: few
V: TRBV18
J: TRBJ1-2
CDR3: CASSPLSGGHYGYTF
DNA: TGTGCCAGCTCACCACTGTCAGGCGGCCATTATGGCTACACCTTC

D: -
size: few
V: TRBV11-3
J: TRBJ1-3
CDR3: CASSPRRNSGNTIYF
DNA: TGTGCCAGCAGCCCCCGCCGTAACTCTGGAAACACCATATATTTT

D: -
size: -
V: TRBV28
J: TRBJ2-1
CDR3: CASSGAEHEQFF
DNA: TGTGCCAGTTCTGGGGCCGAACATGAGCAGTTCTTC

D: -
size: few
V: TRBV14
J: TRBJ1-6
CDR3: CASSQVVNSPLHF
DNA: TGTGCCAGCAGCCAAGTGGTCAATTCACCCCTCCACTTT

D: -
size: -
V: TRBV7-9
J: TRBJ2-1
CDR3: CAGGYNEQFF
DNA: TGTGCCGGCGGCTACAATGAGCAGTTCTTC

D: TRBD2
size: -
V: TRBV7-3
J: TRBJ2-5
CDR3: CASSSLAGASETQYF
DNA: TGTGCCAGCAGCTCGTTAGCGGGAGCCAGTGAGACCCAGTACTTC

D: -
size: many
V: TRBV7-9
J: TRBJ2-7
CDR3: CASSSGLGTQRDEQYF
DNA: TGTGCCAGCAGCTCCGGGCTCGGGACACAACGAGACGAGCAGTACTTC

D: TRBD2
size: many
V: TRBV20-1
J: TRBJ2-5
CDR3: CSASRLAGVRETQYF
DNA: TGCAGTGCTAGCCGCCTAGCGGGAGTAAGGGAGACCCAGTACTTC

D: TRBD1
size: many
V: TRBV12-5
J: TRBJ1-1
CDR3: CASGLSGTGGTEAFF
DNA: TGTGCTAGTGGTTTATCCGGGACAGGGGGCACTGAAGCTTTCTTT

D: TRBD1
size: many
V: TRBV12-3/TRBV12-4
J: TRBJ1-4
CDR3: CASSRTGGNEKLFF
DNA: TGTGCCAGCTCCCGGACAGGCGGCAATGAAAAACTGTTTTTT

D: TRBD2
size: many
V: TRBV6-5
J: TRBJ2-3
CDR3: CASSYWASGGTDTQYF
DNA: TGTGCCAGCAGTTATTGGGCGAGCGGGGGCACAGATACGCAGTATTTT

D: -
size: -
V: TRBV6-1
J: TRBJ2-6
CDR3: CASSVGARYSGANVLTF
DNA: TGTGCCAGCAGTGTAGGGGCCCGGTACTCTGGGGCCAACGTCCTGACTTTC

D: -
size: many
V: TRBV28
J: TRBJ2-1
CDR3: CASSFHGSRQYNEQFF
DNA: TGTGCCAGCAGTTTTCACGGTAGCAGACAATACAATGAGCAGTTCTTC

D: TRBD1
size: many
V: TRBV28
J: TRBJ2-7
CDR3: CASSLNPTGGSYEQYF
DNA: TGTGCCAGCAGTTTAAACCCGACAGGGGGCTCGTACGAGCAGTACTTC

D: -
size: many
V: TRBV7-2
J: TRBJ1-1
CDR3: CASSPPGGFNTEAFF
DNA: TGTGCCAGCAGCCCACCGGGGGGCTTTAACACTGAAGCTTTCTTT

D: -
size: many
V: TRBV20-1
J: TRBJ2-5
CDR3: CSARGGPATQYF
DNA: TGCAGTGCTAGAGGGGGCCCTGCGACCCAGTACTTC

D: -
size: many
V: TRBV12-3/TRBV12-4
J: TRBJ1-2
CDR3: CASSLVEGDYGYTF
DNA: TGTGCCAGCAGTTTAGTTGAGGGAGACTATGGCTACACCTTC

D: -
size: many
V: TRBV12-3/TRBV12-4
J: TRBJ1-2
CDR3: CASSPDGYGYTF
DNA: TGTGCCAGCAGTCCCGATGGCTATGGCTACACCTTC

D: -
size: many
V: TRBV27
J: TRBJ1-2
CDR3: CASSLPNHTLQDGYTF
DNA: TGTGCCAGCAGTTTACCCAACCACACCTTACAGGATGGCTACACCTTC

D: TRBD2
size: many
V: TRBV28
J: TRBJ2-1
CDR3: CASSLGGRTSPFYNEQFF
DNA: TGTGCCAGCAGTTTGGGTGGGAGGACTAGCCCATTCTACAATGAGCAGTTCTTC

D: -
size: many
V: TRBV7-9
J: TRBJ2-1
CDR3: CASSYPGTPHNEQFF
DNA: TGTGCCAGCAGCTACCCCGGGACACCTCACAATGAGCAGTTCTTC

D: -
size: -
V: TRBV7-8
J: TRBJ1-5
CDR3: CASSETRRNSNQPQHF
DNA: TGTGCCAGCAGCGAGACCAGGAGAAATAGCAATCAGCCCCAGCATTTT

D: -
size: many
V: TRBV20-1
J: TRBJ2-1
CDR3: CSASARSSYNEQFF
DNA: TGCAGTGCTAGCGCGAGAAGCTCCTACAATGAGCAGTTCTTC

D: -
size: many
V: TRBV28
J: TRBJ2-7
CDR3: CASRAGGGEALYEQYF
DNA: TGTGCCAGCAGAGCCGGGGGAGGAGAAGCACTCTACGAGCAGTACTTC

D: TRBD2
size: many
V: TRBV12-3/TRBV12-4
J: TRBJ2-1
CDR3: CASSLELAPLNEQFF
DNA: TGTGCCAGCAGTTTAGAACTAGCGCCGTTGAATGAGCAGTTCTTC

D: -
size: few
V: TRBV27
J: TRBJ1-3
CDR3: CASSTTVGSGNTIYF
DNA: TGTGCCAGCAGTACGACTGTGGGCTCTGGAAACACCATATATTTT

D: TRBD2
size: many
V: TRBV15
J: TRBJ2-1
CDR3: CATSRDGREVNEQFF
DNA: TGTGCCACCAGCAGAGATGGGAGGGAGGTTAATGAGCAGTTCTTC

D: TRBD1
size: many
V: TRBV28
J: TRBJ1-2
CDR3: CASSSAGGPLSRGYTF
DNA: TGTGCCAGCAGTTCCGCAGGGGGACCTTTGAGTCGCGGCTACACCTTC

D: TRBD2
size: -
V: TRBV15
J: TRBJ2-3
CDR3: CATSRDYTSGGTDTQYF
DNA: TGTGCCACCAGCAGAGATTACACTAGCGGGGGCACAGATACGCAGTATTTT

D: TRBD2
size: -
V: TRBV12-3/TRBV12-4
J: TRBJ2-1
CDR3: CASSLAGGPHYNEQFF
DNA: TGTGCCAGCAGTTTAGCGGGAGGGCCCCATTACAATGAGCAGTTCTTC

D: TRBD1
size: many
V: TRBV6-1
J: TRBJ2-7
CDR3: CASSGTGILYEQYF
DNA: TGTGCCAGCAGTGGGACAGGGATACTCTACGAGCAGTACTTC

D: -
size: -
V: TRBV3-1
J: TRBJ2-7
CDR3: CASSQSGWGKAYEQYF
DNA: TGTGCCAGCAGCCAATCCGGGTGGGGAAAGGCCTACGAGCAGTACTTC

D: -
size: many
V: TRBV5-1
J: TRBJ2-7
CDR3: CASSLDPSSYEQYF
DNA: TGCGCCAGCAGCTTGGATCCAAGCTCCTACGAGCAGTACTTC

D: -
size: many
V: TRBV27
J: TRBJ2-1
CDR3: CASSFLPGLLNEQFF
DNA: TGTGCCAGCAGTTTTCTGCCGGGACTTTTAAATGAGCAGTTCTTC

D: TRBD1
size: few
V: TRBV6-1
J: TRBJ1-2
CDR3: CASRRQGNYYGYTF
DNA: TGTGCCAGCAGACGACAGGGAAACTACTATGGCTACACCTTC

D: -
size: -
V: TRBV14
J: TRBJ2-6
CDR3: CASSSRTTSGANVLTF
DNA: TGTGCCAGCAGCTCTAGGACGACCTCTGGGGCCAACGTCCTGACTTTC

D: -
size: many
V: TRBV24-1
J: TRBJ2-1
CDR3: CATSDWSSSSYNEQFF
DNA: TGTGCCACCAGTGATTGGAGCTCGAGCTCCTACAATGAGCAGTTCTTC

D: TRBD2
size: many
V: TRBV7-3
J: TRBJ2-2
CDR3: CASSPGTSIIGELFF
DNA: TGTGCCAGCAGCCCCGGGACTAGCATCATAGGGGAGCTGTTTTTT

D: TRBD1
size: many
V: TRBV6-1
J: TRBJ2-6
CDR3: CASIAGQATSGANVLTF
DNA: TGTGCCAGCATTGCCGGACAGGCTACCTCTGGGGCCAACGTCCTGACTTTC

D: TRBD2
size: many
V: TRBV7-3
J: TRBJ2-7
CDR3: CASSLIAGDEQYF
DNA: TGTGCCAGCAGCTTAATTGCGGGGGACGAGCAGTACTTC